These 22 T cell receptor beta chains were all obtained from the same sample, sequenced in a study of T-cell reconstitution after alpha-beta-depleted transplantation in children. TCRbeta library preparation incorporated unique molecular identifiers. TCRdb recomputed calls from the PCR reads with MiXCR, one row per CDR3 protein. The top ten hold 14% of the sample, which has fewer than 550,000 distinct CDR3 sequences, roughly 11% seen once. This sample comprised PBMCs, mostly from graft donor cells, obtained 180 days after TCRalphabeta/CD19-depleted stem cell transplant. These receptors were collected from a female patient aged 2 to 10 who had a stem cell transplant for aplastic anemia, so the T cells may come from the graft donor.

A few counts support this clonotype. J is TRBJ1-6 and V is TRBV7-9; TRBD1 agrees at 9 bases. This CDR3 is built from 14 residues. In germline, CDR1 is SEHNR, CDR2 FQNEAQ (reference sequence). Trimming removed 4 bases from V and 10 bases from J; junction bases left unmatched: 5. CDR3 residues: CASSSQGARSPLHF. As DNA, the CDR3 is TGTGCCAGCAGCTCACAGGGGGCGCGGTCACCCCTCCACTTT.

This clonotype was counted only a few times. CDR3 nucleotides: TGTGCCAGCAGTCGACAGGGTATAGCCACCGGGGAGCTGTTTTTT. Translated: CASSRQGIATGELFF. This chain joins TRBV3-1 and TRBJ2-2; TRBD1 agrees at 7 bases. Germline V gene data show CDR1 as LGHDT and CDR2 as YNNKEL (reference sequence). V was pared by 6 bases and J by 4 bases, with 8 bases of the junction left unmatched. CDR3 length equals 15 residues.

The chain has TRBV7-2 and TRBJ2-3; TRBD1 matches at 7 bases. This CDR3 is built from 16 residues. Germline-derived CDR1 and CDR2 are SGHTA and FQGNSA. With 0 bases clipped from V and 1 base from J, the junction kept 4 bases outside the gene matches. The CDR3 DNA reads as TGTGCCAGCAGCTTAGCCCGAACAGGGGGCACAGATACGCAGTATTTT. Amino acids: CASSLARTGGTDTQYF.

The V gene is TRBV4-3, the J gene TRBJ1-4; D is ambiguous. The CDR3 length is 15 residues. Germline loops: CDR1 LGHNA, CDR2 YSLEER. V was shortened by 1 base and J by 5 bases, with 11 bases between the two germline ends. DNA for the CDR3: TGCGCCAGCAGCCAAGGAGGACGGGAAAATGAAAAACTGTTTTTT. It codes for CASSQGGRENEKLFF.

The CDR3 region is CASTRGSGMMDIQYF. The CDR3 DNA reads as TGTGCCTCTACCCGTGGTAGCGGGATGATGGACATTCAGTACTTC. The V gene is TRBV15, the J gene TRBJ2-4, with TRBD2 matching over 8 bases. The CDR3 has 15 residues. J was trimmed by 8 bases and V by 11 bases; bases with no gene match: 17. In germline, CDR1 is LNHNV, CDR2 YYDKDF (reference sequence).

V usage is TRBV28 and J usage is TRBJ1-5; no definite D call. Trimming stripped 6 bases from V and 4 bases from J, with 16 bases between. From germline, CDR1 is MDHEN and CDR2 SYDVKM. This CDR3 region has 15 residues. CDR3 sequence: CASRPGRTLNQPQHF. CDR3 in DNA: TGTGCCAGCAGACCGGGGAGAACCCTTAATCAGCCCCAGCATTTT.

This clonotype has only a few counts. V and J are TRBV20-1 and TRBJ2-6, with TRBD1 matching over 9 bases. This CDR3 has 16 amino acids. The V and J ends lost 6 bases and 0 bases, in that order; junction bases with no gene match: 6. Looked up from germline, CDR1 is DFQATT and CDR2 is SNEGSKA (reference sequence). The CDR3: CSAPGQGDSGANVLTF. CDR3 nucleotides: TGCAGTGCGCCGGGACAGGGAGACTCTGGGGCCAACGTCCTGACTTTC.

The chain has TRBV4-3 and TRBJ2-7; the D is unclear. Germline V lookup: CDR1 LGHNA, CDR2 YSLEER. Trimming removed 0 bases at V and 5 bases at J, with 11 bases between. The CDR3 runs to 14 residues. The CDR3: CASSQDQWVHEQYF. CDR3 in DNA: TGCGCCAGCAGCCAAGATCAATGGGTTCACGAGCAGTACTTC.

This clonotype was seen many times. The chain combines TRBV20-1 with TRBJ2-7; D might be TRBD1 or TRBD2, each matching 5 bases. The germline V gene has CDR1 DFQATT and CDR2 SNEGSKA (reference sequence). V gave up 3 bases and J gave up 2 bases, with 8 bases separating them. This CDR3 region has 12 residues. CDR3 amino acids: CSASEGTYEQYF. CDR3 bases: TGCAGTGCTAGCGAGGGGACCTACGAGCAGTACTTC.

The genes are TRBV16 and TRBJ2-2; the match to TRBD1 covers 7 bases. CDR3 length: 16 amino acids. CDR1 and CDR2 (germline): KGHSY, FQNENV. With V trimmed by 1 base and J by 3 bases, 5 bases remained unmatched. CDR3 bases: TGTGCCAGCAGCCAATTCCTCGACAGGGACACCGGGGAGCTGTTTTTT. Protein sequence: CASSQFLDRDTGELFF. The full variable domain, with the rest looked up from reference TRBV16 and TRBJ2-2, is GEEVAQTPKHLVRGEGQKAKLYCAPIKGHSYVFWYQQVLKNEFKFLISFQNENVFDETGMPKERFSAKCLPNSPCSLEIQATKLEDSAVYFCASSQFLDRDTGELFFGEGSRLTVL.

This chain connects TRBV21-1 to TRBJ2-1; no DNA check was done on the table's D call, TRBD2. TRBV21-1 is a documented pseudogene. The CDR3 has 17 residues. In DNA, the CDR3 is TGTGCCAGCAGCAATCATCGAGCGGGGGGGATGGACAATGAGCAGTTCTTC. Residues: CASSNHRAGGMDNEQFF.

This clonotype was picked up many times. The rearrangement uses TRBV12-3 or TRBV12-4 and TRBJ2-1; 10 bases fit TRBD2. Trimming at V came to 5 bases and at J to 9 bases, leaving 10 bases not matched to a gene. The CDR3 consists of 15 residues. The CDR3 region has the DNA TGTGCCAGCAGTCCCGAGCTAGCGGGAGATAGTGAGCAGTTCTTC. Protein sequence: CASSPELAGDSEQFF.

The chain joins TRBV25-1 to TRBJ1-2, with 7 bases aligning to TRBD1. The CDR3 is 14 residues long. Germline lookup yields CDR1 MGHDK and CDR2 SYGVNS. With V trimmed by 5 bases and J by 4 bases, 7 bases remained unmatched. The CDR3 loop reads CASSSWTGTYGYTF. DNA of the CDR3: TGTGCCAGCAGTTCCTGGACAGGAACCTATGGCTACACCTTC.

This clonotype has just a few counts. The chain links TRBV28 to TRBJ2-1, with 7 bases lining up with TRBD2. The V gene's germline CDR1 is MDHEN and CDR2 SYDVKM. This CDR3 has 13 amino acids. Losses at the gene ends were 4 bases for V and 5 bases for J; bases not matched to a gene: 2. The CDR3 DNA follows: TGTGCCAGCAGTTCCCGGGAGGACAATGAGCAGTTCTTC. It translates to CASSSREDNEQFF. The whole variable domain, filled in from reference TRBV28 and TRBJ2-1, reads DVKVTQSSRYLVKRTGEKVFLECVQDMDHENMFWYRQDPGLGLRLIYFSYDVKMKEKGDIPEGYSVSREKKERFSLILESASTNQTSMYLCASSSREDNEQFFGPGTRLTVL.

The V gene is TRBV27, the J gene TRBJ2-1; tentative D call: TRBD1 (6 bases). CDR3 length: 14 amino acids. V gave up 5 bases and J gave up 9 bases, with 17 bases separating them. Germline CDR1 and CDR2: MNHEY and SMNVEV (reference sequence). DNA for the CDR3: TGTGCCAGCAGTCCTTGGACAGACTTCCGTGAGCAGTTCTTC. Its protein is CASSPWTDFREQFF.

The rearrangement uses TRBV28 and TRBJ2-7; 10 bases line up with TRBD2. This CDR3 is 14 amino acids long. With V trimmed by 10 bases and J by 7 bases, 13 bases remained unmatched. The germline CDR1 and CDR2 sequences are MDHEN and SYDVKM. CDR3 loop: CATDRASGSREQYF. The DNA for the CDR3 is TGTGCCACCGATAGAGCTAGCGGGAGTCGGGAGCAGTACTTC.

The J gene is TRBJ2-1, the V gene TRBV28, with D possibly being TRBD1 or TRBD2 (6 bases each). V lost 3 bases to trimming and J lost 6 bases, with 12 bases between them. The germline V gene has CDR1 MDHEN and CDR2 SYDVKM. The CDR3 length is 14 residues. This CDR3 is CASSLGGGGNEQFF. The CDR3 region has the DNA TGTGCCAGCAGTTTGGGCGGAGGGGGCAATGAGCAGTTCTTC. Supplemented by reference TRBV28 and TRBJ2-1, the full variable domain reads DVKVTQSSRYLVKRTGEKVFLECVQDMDHENMFWYRQDPGLGLRLIYFSYDVKMKEKGDIPEGYSVSREKKERFSLILESASTNQTSMYLCASSLGGGGNEQFFGPGTRLTVL.

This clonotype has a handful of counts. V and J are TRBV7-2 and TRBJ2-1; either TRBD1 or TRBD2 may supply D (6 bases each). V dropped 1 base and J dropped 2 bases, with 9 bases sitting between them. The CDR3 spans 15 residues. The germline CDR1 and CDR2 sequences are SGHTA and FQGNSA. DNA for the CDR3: TGTGCCAGCAGCTTAGAACGGGGGCCCTACAATGAGCAGTTCTTC. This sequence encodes CASSLERGPYNEQFF.

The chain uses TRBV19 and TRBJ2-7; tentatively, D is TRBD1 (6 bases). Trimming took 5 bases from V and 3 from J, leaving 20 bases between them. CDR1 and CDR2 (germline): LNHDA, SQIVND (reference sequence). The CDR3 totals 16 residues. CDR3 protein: CASSPGQRLYYYEQYF. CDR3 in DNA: TGTGCCAGTAGTCCAGGACAGAGACTCTACTACTACGAGCAGTACTTC.

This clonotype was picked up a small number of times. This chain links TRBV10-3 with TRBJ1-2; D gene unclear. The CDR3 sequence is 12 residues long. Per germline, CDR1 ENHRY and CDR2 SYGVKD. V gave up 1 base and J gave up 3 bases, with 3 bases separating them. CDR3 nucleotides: TGTGCCATCAGTGAGTGGGACTATGGCTACACCTTC. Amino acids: CAISEWDYGYTF.

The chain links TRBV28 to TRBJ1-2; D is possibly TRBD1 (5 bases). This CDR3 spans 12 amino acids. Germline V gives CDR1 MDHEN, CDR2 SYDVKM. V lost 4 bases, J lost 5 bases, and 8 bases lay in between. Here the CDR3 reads CASSSTDYGYTF. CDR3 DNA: TGTGCCAGCAGTTCGACAGATTATGGCTACACCTTC.

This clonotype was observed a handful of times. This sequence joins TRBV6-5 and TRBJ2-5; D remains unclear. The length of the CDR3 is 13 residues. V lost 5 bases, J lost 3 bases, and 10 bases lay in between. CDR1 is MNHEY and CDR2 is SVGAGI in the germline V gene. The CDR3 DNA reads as TGTGCCAGCAGTCACGACATAGAAGAGACCCAGTACTTC. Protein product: CASSHDIEETQYF.